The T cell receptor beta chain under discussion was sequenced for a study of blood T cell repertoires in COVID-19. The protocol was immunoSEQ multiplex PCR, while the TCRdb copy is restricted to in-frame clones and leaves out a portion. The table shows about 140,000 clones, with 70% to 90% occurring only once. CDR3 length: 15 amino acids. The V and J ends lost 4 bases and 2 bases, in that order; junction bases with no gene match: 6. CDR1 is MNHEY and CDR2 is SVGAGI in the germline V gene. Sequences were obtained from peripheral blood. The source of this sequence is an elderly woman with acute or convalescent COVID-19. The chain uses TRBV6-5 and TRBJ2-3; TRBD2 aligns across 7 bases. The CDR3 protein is CASSFPSGATDTQYF. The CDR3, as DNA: TGTGCCAGCAGTTTCCCTAGCGGAGCCACAGATACGCAGTATTTT.